The present entry profiles one TCR beta chain with its context. The antigen is unknown. Trimming took 6 bases from V and 4 from J; bases not matched to a gene: 7. Germline CDR1 is MDHEN and CDR2 is SYDVKM. CDR3 length equals 14 residues. Both 60 Vbeta primers and 13 Jbeta primers went into the PCR. Original processing notes: Roughly 10 million shared chains were among the 65 million to 85 million unique TCR beta chains that a later analysis counted. Produced via immunoSEQ multiplex PCR; TCRdb's table is partial and in-frame only. V, J and clone size derive from that table, while D and trimming were established from the DNA sequence. The data show approximately 64,000 clones, roughly 80% seen once. The entry originates in a study of cytomegalovirus exposure and HLA in healthy donors. Study observations and caveats: Sequences of the TCR beta chain were said to predict the HLA-A and HLA-B alleles of most subjects accurately.

This rearrangement joins TRBV28 to TRBJ2-7, with TRBD1 matching 9 bases. The sequenced material came from PBMCs. The source is a male donor in good health and CMV-seropositive. CDR3 nucleotide sequence: TGTGCCAGCAGAGGGACAGGGCAAGGGTACGAGCAGTACTTC. Encoded protein: CASRGTGQGYEQYF.